This T cell receptor beta chain was documented in a study of post-analysis software for immune sequencing data. The overall study: Relapsing-remitting, secondary progressive and progressive-relapsing courses of multiple sclerosis were included.

Prepared TCR beta cDNA libraries contained unique molecular identifiers. TCRdb re-analysed the PCR reads in MiXCR, keeping a single row per CDR3 protein. The sample consists of 650,000 to 850,000 distinct CDR3 sequences, around 53% of them appearing once. A word on this clonotype: Its antigen is as yet unknown.

Trimming shortened V by 4 bases and J by 1 base, and 16 bases separated the two germline ends. The CDR3 totals 16 residues. CDR1 SGDLS and CDR2 YYNGEE come from the germline V gene. Overall study results and limits: Higher frequency in patients than in controls was seen for five TRBV segments, with TRBV5-6, TRBV5-1 and TRBV20-1 among them. Relative to controls, patients with multiple sclerosis showed significantly lower normalized Chao1 diversity.

Sequenced sample: blood. The V call is TRBV9, the J call TRBJ2-3, with D possibly matching TRBD2 (5 bases). The receptor was derived from a girl between 10 and 17 years old with multiple sclerosis. The CDR3 DNA reads as TGTGCCAGCAGCCCACCGACGTTCGGGGGCACAGATACGCAGTATTTT. This codes for CASSPPTFGGTDTQYF.